These T cell receptor beta chains were read from a single sample in a study of T cell repertoires in cytomegalovirus infection. In TCRdb, the reads were re-called with MiXCR into one record per CDR3 protein. The table records some 700,000 distinct CDR3 sequences, about 40% of them present only once. Sample: PBMCs. All receptors derive from a human donor in good health (CMV status not recorded). Some clones in this sample may be carry-over from other donors' samples. Each CDR3 is given with its conserved first and last residue. D genes are given only for firm matches. Clone size is given for some rows only: seen once, a few or many times, or a class if the clone is expanded.

j_call: TRBJ2-5
d_call: NA
v_call: TRBV6-1
clone_size: few
cdr3_nt: TGTGCCAGCAGTCCTAGTTCGAGTCGGGAGACCCAGTACTTC
cdr3_aa: CASSPSSSRETQYF

j_call: TRBJ2-7
d_call: TRBD1
v_call: TRBV20-1
clone_size: NA
cdr3_nt: TGCAGTTCCCCGAGACAGGGGGCCCACGAGCAGTACTTC
cdr3_aa: CSSPRQGAHEQYF

j_call: TRBJ1-6
d_call: TRBD1
v_call: TRBV5-1
clone_size: NA
cdr3_nt: TGCGCCAGCAGCTCGACAGGGTGGAATTCACCCCTCCACTTT
cdr3_aa: CASSSTGWNSPLHF

j_call: TRBJ1-1
d_call: NA
v_call: TRBV29-1
clone_size: NA
cdr3_nt: TGCAGCGGACAACTGAAGAACACTGAAGCTTTCTTT
cdr3_aa: CSGQLKNTEAFF

j_call: TRBJ2-7
d_call: NA
v_call: TRBV11-2
clone_size: many
cdr3_nt: TGTGCCAGCAGCTTGGACAGTAAAAACTACGAGCAGTACTTC
cdr3_aa: CASSLDSKNYEQYF

j_call: TRBJ1-1
d_call: NA
v_call: TRBV7-6
clone_size: NA
cdr3_nt: TGTGCCAGCAGCGTAGTTGAATTGGACACTGAAGCTTTCTTT
cdr3_aa: CASSVVELDTEAFF

j_call: TRBJ1-4
d_call: NA
v_call: TRBV5-6
clone_size: NA
cdr3_nt: TGTGCCAGCAGCCGACGTGGTACACAGGGAGGAGGCGAAAAACTGTTTTTT
cdr3_aa: CASSRRGTQGGGEKLFF

j_call: TRBJ1-2
d_call: TRBD1
v_call: TRBV27
clone_size: NA
cdr3_nt: TGTGCCAGCAGTATATCAGGGGGGTCCTATGGCTACACCTTC
cdr3_aa: CASSISGGSYGYTF

j_call: TRBJ1-5
d_call: NA
v_call: TRBV7-9
clone_size: few
cdr3_nt: TGTGCCAGCAGCTCTGCGCCGGGTCGAAATCAGCCCCAGCATTTT
cdr3_aa: CASSSAPGRNQPQHF

j_call: TRBJ2-7
d_call: TRBD1
v_call: TRBV12-3/TRBV12-4
clone_size: NA
cdr3_nt: TGTGCCAGCACCGCCCCGAGGGACAGGTCCTACGAGCAGTACTTC
cdr3_aa: CASTAPRDRSYEQYF

j_call: TRBJ1-5
d_call: NA
v_call: TRBV27
clone_size: NA
cdr3_nt: TGTGCCAGCAGCCCAGGGCACGGATTCAATCAGCCCCAGCATTTT
cdr3_aa: CASSPGHGFNQPQHF

j_call: TRBJ2-1
d_call: NA
v_call: TRBV11-2
clone_size: few
cdr3_nt: TGTGCCAGCAGCTTAGATCGGGGCGGGGAGCAGTTCTTC
cdr3_aa: CASSLDRGGEQFF

j_call: TRBJ1-1
d_call: TRBD1
v_call: TRBV7-2
clone_size: few
cdr3_nt: TGTGCCAGCAGCTTACGGGCAGACAGGGTTGGAGACACTGAAGCTTTCTTT
cdr3_aa: CASSLRADRVGDTEAFF

j_call: TRBJ1-2
d_call: NA
v_call: TRBV5-8
clone_size: once
cdr3_nt: TGTGCCAGCAGCTTGGTCTGGAGGACTAGTGCTAACTATGGCTACACCTTC
cdr3_aa: CASSLVWRTSANYGYTF